This T cell receptor beta chain was sequenced in a study of CD8+ T cells in alopecia areata (dated by TCRdb to about 2018). Describing the broader study: Treated patients were enrolled in an open-label pilot trial of oral tofacitinib, 5 to 10 mg twice daily, for moderate-to-severe alopecia areata. Tofacitinib was administered for 6 to 18 months, and 6 months of follow-up off drug were then conducted to assess delayed response and recurrence. The study used high-throughput TCRbeta sequencing to examine T cell clonal expansion in alopecia areata, in both the C3H/HeJ mouse model and human patients. Human TCRbeta sequencing covered scalp tissue and sorted CD4+ and CD8+ peripheral blood T cells from patchy and totalis/universalis alopecia areata patients and healthy controls. Tofacitinib-treated patients had biopsies at baseline and at 4 and 24 weeks of treatment, with a later scalp biopsy in several patients. Clonality in the scalp was compared among normal scalp (n=4), patchy alopecia areata scalp (n=8), and alopecia totalis/universalis scalp (n=8). RNA was extracted with the PAXgene miRNA kit for fixed scalp, the miRNeasy kit for PBMCs, and the RNeasy kit for mouse skin. immunoSEQ multiplex PCR using 35 Vbeta forward primers and 13 Jbeta reverse primers was used to amplify TCRbeta CDR3 regions.

Broader findings and caveats from the paper: Lesional scalp, especially in alopecia totalis/universalis, showed higher clonality and more expanded CD8+ clones than normal scalp, suggesting antigenic drive. Resident alphabeta T cells in normal human skin are also sequenced, complicating scalp TCR repertoire analysis, unlike mouse skin dominated by gammadelta T cells. Compared with mice, TCR sequences shared between patients were less clear, possibly partly because of HLA diversity across the patient population.

The CDR3 starts with the cysteine, ends with the phenylalanine, and has 15 residues. Kept here is only the CDR3 DNA, which spans 45 bases and is read in frame from base 1. CDR1 and CDR2 were assigned from the germline V gene as SGHVS and FNYEAQ. Trimming leaves V shorter by 5 bases and J shorter by 1 base, with the junction holding 7 bases beyond the gene matches. This clone has a handful of counts. Its antigen specificity is not known. It has no much larger one-base neighbor in the sample; base qualities were not kept. Library method: the immunoSEQ multiplex PCR assay. For TCR sequencing, RNA was extracted from every sample and reverse transcribed into cDNA to serve as template. SuperScript III was used for first-strand cDNA synthesis, primed with a 2:1 mix of oligo-dT and random hexamers. Amplification bias was assessed with a synthetic immune receptor repertoire, and residual bias was removed computationally. In the original analysis: Raw reads were preprocessed to remove errors, and CDR3 was defined according to IMGT conventions as the region from the conserved cysteine to phenylalanine. To get clonality, Shannon entropy was normalized by log2 of the number of productive unique TCRs and the result was subtracted from 1. CD4 or CD8 identity of scalp clones was inferred by cross-referencing scalp TCRbeta sequences with sorted blood CD4 and CD8 repertoires. TCRdb holds this immuneACCESS table with in-frame rearrangements only. Some clones are missing; in checked studies, unresolved V genes explain under half, and the rest has no known cause. V, J and clone size were drawn from that table, and D and trimming were deduced from the DNA. The sample yields 140,000 to 150,000 clones; about three fifths were counted once. The ten largest clones represent under 7.5% of the sample.

The time point label, as the study defines it: baseline before oral tofacitinib. Lesional scalp punch biopsies and peripheral blood were collected from alopecia areata patients. PBMCs were isolated by density centrifugation and stained for CD3, CD4 and CD8, and CD4+ and CD8+ T cells were sorted on a FACSAria. This chain joins TRBV7-6 to TRBJ2-5; TRBD1 agrees with 7 junctional bases. This sequence was found in a human donor with alopecia areata. The specimen comprised CD4+ T cells sorted from blood, sampled at week 0. CDR3 region: CASSTSGTAQETQYF. The DNA reads as follows: TGTGCCAGCAGCACCTCCGGGACAGCCCAAGAGACCCAGTACTTC.